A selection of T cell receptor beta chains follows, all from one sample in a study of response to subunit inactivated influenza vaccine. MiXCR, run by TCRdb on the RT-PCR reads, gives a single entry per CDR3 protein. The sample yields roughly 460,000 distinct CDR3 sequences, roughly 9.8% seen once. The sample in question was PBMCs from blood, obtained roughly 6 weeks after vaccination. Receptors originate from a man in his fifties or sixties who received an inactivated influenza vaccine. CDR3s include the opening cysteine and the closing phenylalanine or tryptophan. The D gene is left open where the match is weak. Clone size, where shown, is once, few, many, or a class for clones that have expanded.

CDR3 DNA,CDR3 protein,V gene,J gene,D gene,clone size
TGCAGCGTTGACCGGCCTTCCACAGATACGCAGTATTTT,CSVDRPSTDTQYF,TRBV29-1,TRBJ2-3,NA,NA
TGTGCCAGCACCCGCGGACAGGGGAGGATGGCCGGGGAGCTGTTTTTT,CASTRGQGRMAGELFF,TRBV12-3/TRBV12-4,TRBJ2-2,TRBD1,few
TGTGCCAGCAGAAACGCACAGGGCGAGTACAATGAGCAGTTCTTC,CASRNAQGEYNEQFF,TRBV6-1,TRBJ2-1,NA,NA
TGTGCCAGCAGCTTGTATCGGGGTTTCGAGCAGTACTTC,CASSLYRGFEQYF,TRBV5-5,TRBJ2-7,NA,many
TGTGCCAGCAGCTTAGCAGGGTTAGGTTACGAGCAGTACTTC,CASSLAGLGYEQYF,TRBV7-9,TRBJ2-7,NA,NA
TGTGCCAGCAGCTTACCGCCCTGGGACGAGCAGTACTTC,CASSLPPWDEQYF,TRBV7-2,TRBJ2-7,NA,few
TGTGCCAGCAGCCCTTCCGGGCCAAAAGAGACCCAGTACTTC,CASSPSGPKETQYF,TRBV12-3/TRBV12-4,TRBJ2-5,NA,few
TGCAGTGCTAGAGATTTGCCAGGGATTATGGAGACCCAGTACTTC,CSARDLPGIMETQYF,TRBV20-1,TRBJ2-5,NA,many
TGTGCCAGCAAGGGTCTAGCGGGAGTGGGAAATGAGCAGTTCTTC,CASKGLAGVGNEQFF,TRBV7-2,TRBJ2-1,TRBD2,few
TGTGCCAGCACAGCTGTATCAGAGGGTCCTCAGCCCCAGCATTTT,CASTAVSEGPQPQHF,TRBV12-3/TRBV12-4,TRBJ1-5,NA,NA
TGCAGTGCTAGAGGGGAAACAGGGTTTGAGCAGTTCTTC,CSARGETGFEQFF,TRBV20-1,TRBJ2-1,NA,NA
TGTGCCAGCAGCCCCGCAGCGGCAAATGAGCAGTTCTTC,CASSPAAANEQFF,TRBV6-1,TRBJ2-1,NA,few
TGTGCCAGCAGTAACGGCGGACTAGCGGGAGGATCCTTCTCCTACGAGCAGTACTTC,CASSNGGLAGGSFSYEQYF,TRBV6-4,TRBJ2-7,TRBD2,many
TGTGCCAGCAGCCGAGCAGGGGTAGAGACCCAGTACTTC,CASSRAGVETQYF,TRBV14,TRBJ2-5,NA,NA
TGTGCCAGCAAGAGGACTAGCGGCGCCTACGAGCAGTACTTC,CASKRTSGAYEQYF,TRBV6-2/TRBV6-3,TRBJ2-7,TRBD2,NA
TGCAGCGTGCTATTGACAGCAACTAATGAAAAACTGTTTTTT,CSVLLTATNEKLFF,TRBV29-1,TRBJ1-4,NA,NA
TGTGCCAGCAGGGGAACTAGTCGGGAGACCCAGTACTTC,CASRGTSRETQYF,TRBV12-3/TRBV12-4,TRBJ2-5,NA,few
TGCAGCGGTAATAGCGGGAGTACCGGGGAGCTGTTTTTT,CSGNSGSTGELFF,TRBV29-1,TRBJ2-2,TRBD2,NA
TGCGCCAGCAGCTTGGTGGGGGACAACACTGAAGCTTTCTTT,CASSLVGDNTEAFF,TRBV5-1,TRBJ1-1,NA,many
TGTGCCAGCAGCTTAGCGGAGGGGACAGGGAGAATTGGCTACACCTTC,CASSLAEGTGRIGYTF,TRBV7-9,TRBJ1-2,TRBD1,few
TGCAGTGCTAGGGCGGGGGGCCCTTACAATGAGCAGTTCTTC,CSARAGGPYNEQFF,TRBV20-1,TRBJ2-1,TRBD2,many
TGCAGTGCTAGAGAGGACCGGGGCGGATACGAGCAGTACTTC,CSAREDRGGYEQYF,TRBV20-1,TRBJ2-7,NA,few
TGCAGTGCCAGCGGGACAGCGAACAATGAGCAGTTCTTC,CSASGTANNEQFF,TRBV20-1,TRBJ2-1,NA,many
TGTGCCAGCAGTTACGGTATAAACAGTTTGGTCACTGAAGCTTTCTTT,CASSYGINSLVTEAFF,TRBV6-5,TRBJ1-1,NA,few
TGTGCCAGCAGTCCCAGGACTTACAGCTCCTATAATTCACCCCTCCACTTT,CASSPRTYSSYNSPLHF,TRBV6-2/TRBV6-3,TRBJ1-6,NA,NA
TGTGCCAGCAGTTGGAGGGTTGACACCGGGGAGCTGTTTTTT,CASSWRVDTGELFF,TRBV6-2/TRBV6-3,TRBJ2-2,NA,NA
TGTGCCAGCAGTGAAGACGGGAGATTGCCCCAGCATTTT,CASSEDGRLPQHF,TRBV2,TRBJ1-5,NA,NA
TGCAGCGTTGAAACCGGTGAGCAGTTCTTC,CSVETGEQFF,TRBV29-1,TRBJ2-1,NA,many
TGTGCCAGCAGCTTAGATTTTTACCGTGAAGCTTTCTTT,CASSLDFYREAFF,TRBV11-2,TRBJ1-1,NA,few
TGTGCCAGCAGCAAAGATGCGCAGGGCTACGAGCAGTACTTC,CASSKDAQGYEQYF,TRBV21-1,TRBJ2-7,NA,NA
TGTGCCAGCCTTGGGACGAACACCGGGGAGCTGTTTTTT,CASLGTNTGELFF,TRBV14,TRBJ2-2,NA,NA
TGCAGTGCTAGAGATCAAGGGGGAACCTACGAGCAGTACTTC,CSARDQGGTYEQYF,TRBV20-1,TRBJ2-7,NA,few
TGTGCCAGCACCTGGACGGATACGCAGTATTTT,CASTWTDTQYF,TRBV12-3/TRBV12-4,TRBJ2-3,NA,many
TGTGCCAGCAGCCAAGAGCGGTTTCGAATGAACACTGAAGCTTTCTTT,CASSQERFRMNTEAFF,TRBV4-2,TRBJ1-1,NA,many
TGCAGTGCTAGAGGTCGGGCAGGAACGGTTTCGGAGGGCTACACCTTC,CSARGRAGTVSEGYTF,TRBV20-1,TRBJ1-2,NA,few
TGTGCCAGCAGAGACGGACAGGGCCCCTACGAGCAGTACTTC,CASRDGQGPYEQYF,TRBV12-3/TRBV12-4,TRBJ2-7,TRBD1,NA
TGTGCCAGTAGTAGCCAGCGGGTAGGAGATACGCAGTATTTT,CASSSQRVGDTQYF,TRBV19,TRBJ2-3,NA,NA
TGTGCCATCAGCGCCCGGGACAGCTACAATGAGCAGTTCTTC,CAISARDSYNEQFF,TRBV10-3,TRBJ2-1,TRBD1,few
TGTGCCATCAGTGAGTGGGTGGAGGAGACCCAGTACTTC,CAISEWVEETQYF,TRBV10-3,TRBJ2-5,NA,few
TGCAGTGCTCCTAGACCCCCAATCTACGAGCAGTACTTC,CSAPRPPIYEQYF,TRBV20-1,TRBJ2-7,NA,NA
TGCAGTGCTGATAGCTGGACCTACAATGAGCAGTTCTTC,CSADSWTYNEQFF,TRBV20-1,TRBJ2-1,NA,NA
TGTGCCAGCAGCCAAGGACTCAGAGGACTAGCGGGAGAGAATGAGCAGTTCTTC,CASSQGLRGLAGENEQFF,TRBV3-1,TRBJ2-1,TRBD2,NA
TGCAGTGCTCCCAATGCGGGGGAAGGCTATGGCTACACCTTC,CSAPNAGEGYGYTF,TRBV20-1,TRBJ1-2,NA,many
TGTGCCATTCAGGGGCGGCCCACTAGCACAGATACGCAGTATTTT,CAIQGRPTSTDTQYF,TRBV10-3,TRBJ2-3,NA,many
TGTGCCAGCAGTCGAGCAACTCTAGCGGGAGGGCACAATGAGCAGTTCTTC,CASSRATLAGGHNEQFF,TRBV28,TRBJ2-1,TRBD2,few
TGTGCCAGCAGTTACTCGATGGATGGGACCCAGTACTTC,CASSYSMDGTQYF,TRBV6-5,TRBJ2-5,NA,few
TGTGCCAGCTTTCCCGGCGGAACCTACAATGAGCAGTTCTTC,CASFPGGTYNEQFF,TRBV6-2/TRBV6-3,TRBJ2-1,NA,many
TGCGCCAGCAGCTTGGATAGCAATCAGCCCCAGCATTTT,CASSLDSNQPQHF,TRBV12-3/TRBV12-4,TRBJ1-5,NA,many
TGTGCCAGCAGTTACTCGACAGGCCGGGGACCCTACGAGCAGTACTTC,CASSYSTGRGPYEQYF,TRBV6-5,TRBJ2-7,NA,NA
TGCGCCAGCAGCTTGTCGGCCCCCCAGCGAGAGACCCAGTACTTC,CASSLSAPQRETQYF,TRBV5-1,TRBJ2-5,NA,NA
TGTGCCAGCAGTAAGCACAGGGTCCCCTACGAGCAGTACTTC,CASSKHRVPYEQYF,TRBV12-3/TRBV12-4,TRBJ2-7,NA,many
TGTGCCAGCAGTTTCTCTGGACCGCTCAACTATGGCTACACCTTC,CASSFSGPLNYGYTF,TRBV12-3/TRBV12-4,TRBJ1-2,NA,NA
TGTGCCAGCAGTCACCGGGACTCCCACTACGAGCAGTACTTC,CASSHRDSHYEQYF,TRBV7-9,TRBJ2-7,NA,few
TGTGCCAGCAGCTTAGACATCCTCTATGGCTACACCTTC,CASSLDILYGYTF,TRBV7-9,TRBJ1-2,NA,NA
TGCGCCAGCAGCCCCGGACAGGGCACAGATACGCAGTATTTT,CASSPGQGTDTQYF,TRBV5-1,TRBJ2-3,TRBD1,many